Detailed here is one T cell receptor beta chain. This entry belongs to a study of blood T cell repertoires in COVID-19. Whole-study context: Donors in the United States, Italy and Spain gave samples during acute or convalescent COVID-19. The cDNA or gDNA used as material had been derived from T cells, B-cell-depleted T cells, or PBMCs.

This CDR3 has 16 residues. From germline, CDR1 is MDHEN and CDR2 SYDVKM. V was pared by 4 bases and J by 2 bases, with 17 bases between. Authors' analysis steps: Estimates of nucleated cell counts were drawn from the amplification of reference gene primers. Assay used: immunoSEQ multiplex PCR; TCRdb lists only in-frame clones, some missing. That table furnishes V, J and clone size, whereas the DNA furnished D and trimming. The sample gives 310,000 or so clones, around 87% of which show up once; 1% is in the top ten. The receptor was isolated from a man aged 50 to 60 with active or convalescent COVID-19. The V and J genes are TRBV28 and TRBJ1-2, with D possibly matching TRBD1 (6 bases). The sequenced material came from peripheral blood. This chain's CDR3 is CASSSPDSILNYGYTF. The CDR3 region has the DNA TGTGCCAGCAGTTCGCCGGACAGTATATTAAACTATGGCTACACCTTC.